This T cell receptor (beta chain) was identified in a study of CD8 T cells in ankylosing spondylitis. Findings of the study overall: Disease-linked clones were found to be CD8+ and relatively rare in peripheral blood.

Trimming pared 2 bases from V and 3 bases from J, leaving 4 bases between. The CDR3 has 12 residues. TCRdb used MiXCR to reprocess the 5' RACE reads, holding one entry per CDR3 protein. The repertoire consists of approximately 100,000 distinct CDR3 sequences, with less than 25% occurring once and the leading ten covering around an eighth. About this clonotype itself: Its antigen remains unknown.

Sequencing was carried out using synovial fluid, either unsorted or a sorted T cell fraction (not recorded which). The sequence derives from a male donor with ankylosing spondylitis. The chain combines TRBV12-3 or TRBV12-4 with TRBJ1-1; D ambiguous. The CDR3 sequence is CASSLTDTEAFF. The CDR3, as DNA: TGTGCCAGCAGTTTAACAGACACTGAAGCTTTCTTT.